This T cell receptor beta chain was identified during a study of T cell responses to AZD1222 COVID-19 vaccine. This clone was detected a few times. The germline gives CDR1 SGHDT, CDR2 YYEEEE. V was clipped by 4 bases and J by 2 bases; unmatched bases: 5. The CDR3 has 14 amino acids. The method was immunoSEQ multiplex PCR; TCRdb's version includes in-frame clones alone and lacks a portion of them. The data contain around 130,000 clones, 80% to 90% of them singletons. This chain connects TRBV5-6 to TRBJ1-2; 7 bases agree with TRBD1. The TCR comes from an adult who received the AZD1222 COVID-19 vaccine. The sample was peripheral blood, taken 28 days after the second AZD1222 dose. The CDR3 protein is CASSGGQRNYGYTF. The CDR3, as DNA: TGTGCCAGCAGCGGGGGACAGCGGAACTATGGCTACACCTTC. The full variable domain, completed using reference TRBV5-6 and TRBJ1-2, is DAGVTQSPTHLIKTRGQQVTLRCSPKSGHDTVSWYQQALGQGPQFIFQYYEEEERQRGNFPDRFSGHQFPNYSSELNVNALLLGDSALYLCASSGGQRNYGYTFGSGTRLTVV.